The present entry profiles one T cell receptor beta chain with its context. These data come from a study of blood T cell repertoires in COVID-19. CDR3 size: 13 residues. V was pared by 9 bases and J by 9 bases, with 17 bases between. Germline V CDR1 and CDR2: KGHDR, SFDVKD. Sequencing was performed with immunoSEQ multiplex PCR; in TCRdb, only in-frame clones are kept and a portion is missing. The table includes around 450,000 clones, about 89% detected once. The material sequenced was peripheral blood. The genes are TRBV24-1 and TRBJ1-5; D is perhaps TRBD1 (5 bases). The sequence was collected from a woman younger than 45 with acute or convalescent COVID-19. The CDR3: CATRGERGGPQHF. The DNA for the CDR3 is TGTGCCACCCGGGGTGAGCGCGGGGGGCCCCAGCATTTT.